These 30 T cell receptor beta chains were sequenced from one sample in a study of T cell responses to AZD1222 COVID-19 vaccine (dated by TCRdb to the early 2020s). Reading the label with the study, this specimen's time point is: baseline before first vaccination. Libraries were constructed by the immunoSEQ multiplex PCR assay. The table was pulled from immuneACCESS by TCRdb, which kept in-frame rearrangements only. Such tables lose some clones; where checked, under half of the loss comes from unresolved V genes, and the rest has no known cause. The table for this sample lists over 150,000 clones; over 85% of them were counted only once. Jointly, the top ten make up under 20% of the sample. The sequencing here drew on peripheral blood, taken on day 0 of AZD1222 vaccination. The origin of the receptors is an adult in good health.

V is TRBV7-8 and J is TRBJ1-5; D uncertain. The CDR3 is 16 amino acids. V lost 2 bases and J 3 bases, leaving 14 bases between the germline ends. Germline V lookup: CDR1 SGHVS, CDR2 FQNEAQ. The CDR3 loop is CASSLSGGPNNQPQHF. As DNA, the CDR3 is TGTGCCAGCAGCTTAAGCGGAGGACCCAACAATCAGCCCCAGCATTTT.

This clone was observed a single time. J is TRBJ1-1 and V is TRBV7-3; the D is unclear. Germline CDR1 SGHTA, CDR2 FQGTGA. This CDR3 has 13 amino acids. The V end was cut by 1 base, the J end by 3 bases, with 6 bases between. The CDR3 reads CASSLRAHTEAFF. The CDR3 DNA reads as TGTGCCAGCAGCTTAAGGGCCCACACTGAAGCTTTCTTT.

The CDR3 reads CASSKGAGTGDNQPQHF. CDR3 coding DNA: TGTGCCAGCAGCAAAGGGGCCGGGACAGGGGACAATCAGCCCCAGCATTTT. The chain joins TRBV21-1 to TRBJ1-5; the table gives TRBD1 as D, unverified against the DNA. TRBV21-1 represents a pseudogene. The length of the CDR3 is 17 residues.

The genes are TRBV10-2 and TRBJ2-1; no firm D call. The CDR3 runs to 14 residues. With 4 bases removed from V and 2 bases from J, the gap between germline ends came to 9 bases. From germline, CDR1 is WSHSY and CDR2 SAAADI. CDR3 DNA: TGCGCCAGCAGTGGGTTGGCCCCCTACAATGAGCAGTTCTTC. Translating gives CASSGLAPYNEQFF.

The gene calls are TRBV27 and TRBJ2-6; D is unresolved. V lost 0 bases and J 2 bases, leaving 14 bases between the germline ends. CDR1 MNHEY and CDR2 SMNVEV come from the germline V gene (reference sequence). This CDR3 region has 18 residues. CDR3 nucleotides: TGTGCCAGCAGTTTATCCTGGGCAGCTACCCCTGGGGCCAACGTCCTGACTTTC. Translation gives CASSLSWAATPGANVLTF.

The gene calls are TRBV2 and TRBJ2-3; TRBD2 matches at 14 bases. The CDR3 has 17 residues. Germline trimming cut 8 bases from V and 0 bases from J; bases unmatched to any gene: 7. CDR1 SNHLY and CDR2 FYNNEI come from the germline V gene. CDR3 DNA sequence: TGTGCCAGCCGGACTAGCGGGGGGCATACTAGCACAGATACGCAGTATTTT. It is translated as CASRTSGGHTSTDTQYF. The entire variable domain, with the rest obtained from reference TRBV2 and TRBJ2-3, is as follows: EPEVTQTPSHQVTQMGQEVILRCVPISNHLYFYWYRQILGQKVEFLVSFYNNEISEKSEIFDDQFSVERPDGSNFTLKIRSTKLEDSAMYFCASRTSGGHTSTDTQYFGPGTRLTVL.

This chain joins TRBV9 and TRBJ2-5; a weak D match, TRBD2 (6 bases). This CDR3 comprises 15 residues. Germline CDR1 reads SGDLS; CDR2 reads YYNGEE. Trimming pared 0 bases from V and 3 bases from J, leaving 12 bases between. The CDR3 sequence: CASSVGGEVKETQYF. CDR3 in DNA: TGTGCCAGCAGCGTAGGTGGGGAGGTCAAAGAGACCCAGTACTTC.

The chain recombines TRBV6-2 or TRBV6-3 with TRBJ2-7, with 11 bases fitting TRBD2. The CDR3 is 15 residues long. Germline loops: CDR1 MNHEY, CDR2 SVGEGT. Trimming took 4 bases from V and 6 from J; bases not matched to a gene: 8. The CDR3 is CASSLSGTSGLEQYF. CDR3 nucleotides: TGTGCCAGCAGTTTATCCGGGACTAGCGGCCTCGAGCAGTACTTC.

The V call is TRBV5-4, the J call TRBJ2-2; TRBD1 aligns across 11 bases. The junction had 9 bases not matched to a gene; V was cut back by 4 bases and J by 7 bases. Germline CDR1 is SGHNT and CDR2 is YYREEE (reference sequence). There are 16 residues in the CDR3. In DNA, the CDR3 is TGTGCCAGCAGCAACAGGACAGGGGGCTTTGGCGGGGAGCTGTTTTTT. Translated, it gives CASSNRTGGFGGELFF.

The J gene is TRBJ1-3, the V gene TRBV9, with D uncertain. CDR1 is SGDLS, CDR2 YYNGEE, per germline. The CDR3 spans 15 residues. V was shortened by 2 bases and J by 0 bases, with 9 bases between the two germline ends. In DNA form, the CDR3 reads TGTGCCAGCAGCGTCGCAGGTCCCTCTGGAAACACCATATATTTT. Translation: CASSVAGPSGNTIYF.

The V and J genes are TRBV19 and TRBJ2-1; possible D gene TRBD2, 5 bases. This CDR3 has 14 amino acids. Trimming stripped 7 bases from V and 0 bases from J, with 10 bases between. Germline CDR1 is LNHDA and CDR2 is SQIVND (reference sequence). The CDR3, as DNA: TGTGCCAGTAACGATGGGAGCTCCTACAATGAGCAGTTCTTC. Its protein product is CASNDGSSYNEQFF.

This clone was recorded only once. The V and J genes are TRBV3-1 (or the pseudogene TRBV3-2) and TRBJ1-1; 10 bases align to TRBD1. This CDR3 spans 14 amino acids. J gave up 6 bases and V 7 bases, and 8 bases lay outside the gene matches. Per the germline V gene, CDR1 is LGHDT and CDR2 is YNNKEL (reference sequence). CDR3 amino acids: CASTLGDRGAEAFF. The CDR3 bases are TGTGCCAGCACCTTGGGGGACAGGGGCGCTGAAGCTTTCTTT.

The chain is built from TRBV7-3 and TRBJ1-1, with TRBD1 matching over 7 bases. Germline loops: CDR1 SGHTA, CDR2 FQGTGA. Trimming at V came to 4 bases and at J to 1 base, leaving 9 bases not matched to a gene. The CDR3 has 16 amino acids. Written as DNA, the CDR3 is TGTGCCAGCAGCTCCCTCTACAGGGGTAGGAACACTGAAGCTTTCTTT. Translation gives CASSSLYRGRNTEAFF.

V usage is TRBV3-1 (or the pseudogene TRBV3-2) and J usage is TRBJ1-1; D is unclear. The CDR3 is made up of 12 amino acids. V lost 1 base and J 3 bases, leaving 3 bases between the germline ends. Germline V gene sequence: CDR1 LGHDT, CDR2 YNNKEL (reference sequence). The CDR3 nucleotides read TGTGCCAGCAGCCAAGGGGACACTGAAGCTTTCTTT. As protein: CASSQGDTEAFF.

This chain uses TRBV18 with TRBJ1-1; the match to TRBD1 covers 7 bases. Germline loops: CDR1 KGHSH, CDR2 LQKENI. After removal of 3 bases from V and 3 bases from J, the junction contained 4 bases not matched to a gene. The CDR3 covers 14 residues. CDR3 DNA: TGTGCCAGCTCACCGACAGGGAGGTACACTGAAGCTTTCTTT. Translation gives CASSPTGRYTEAFF.

The rearrangement links TRBV6-5 to TRBJ2-7; 7 nucleotides line up with TRBD1. This CDR3 contains 15 residues. Germline V gene lookup returns CDR1 MNHEY and CDR2 SVGAGI. V trimming: 8 bases; J trimming: 1 base; junction bases outside the gene matches: 11. The CDR3 coding sequence is TGTGCCAGCTCGTACACAGGGGCGCAGTCCTACGAGCAGTACTTC. Amino acids: CASSYTGAQSYEQYF.

The chain employs TRBV18 and TRBJ1-4; perhaps TRBD1 as D (5 bases). Germline loops: CDR1 KGHSH, CDR2 LQKENI. CDR3 length equals 15 residues. Trimming pared 2 bases from V and 4 bases from J, leaving 11 bases between. CDR3 bases: TGTGCCAGCTCACCAACAGGACTTGTTAATGAAAAACTGTTTTTT. It specifies CASSPTGLVNEKLFF.

This clone was picked up a small number of times. This rearrangement joins TRBV28 to TRBJ1-4; tentatively, D is TRBD1 (6 bases). V gave up 2 bases and J gave up 3 bases, with 7 bases separating them. CDR3 length equals 14 residues. Per the germline V gene, CDR1 is MDHEN and CDR2 is SYDVKM. This CDR3 is CASSLQGPNEKLFF. As DNA, the CDR3 is TGTGCCAGCAGTTTACAGGGGCCTAATGAAAAACTGTTTTTT.

The chain has TRBV18 and TRBJ2-2; TRBD1 is a possible D gene (6 bases). The V end lost 5 bases, the J end lost 1 base, and 14 bases lay between the germline ends. Germline-derived CDR1 and CDR2 are KGHSH and LQKENI. The CDR3 is made up of 16 amino acids. The CDR3 nucleotides read TGTGCCAGCTCAGCCGCGACAGGACGGAACACCGGGGAGCTGTTTTTT. As protein: CASSAATGRNTGELFF.

The CDR3 spells CASSLGGNEKLFF. The DNA of the CDR3 is TGTGCCAGCAGCTTAGGTGGGAATGAAAAACTGTTTTTT. This chain links TRBV7-9 with TRBJ1-4; unclear D gene. CDR1 is SEHNR, CDR2 FQNEAQ, per germline (reference sequence). This CDR3 has 13 residues. Between the trimmed V and J ends, which lost 1 base and 5 bases, there was a span of 5 bases.

This chain joins TRBV29-1 and TRBJ1-1, with D possibly being TRBD1 (5 bases). The V end was cut by 1 base, the J end by 6 bases, with 6 bases between. The CDR3 totals 11 residues. Germline V gene sequence: CDR1 SQVTM, CDR2 ANQGSEA. The CDR3 DNA reads as TGCAGCGTTGAAGCCAGGGCTGAAGCTTTCTTT. Amino acids: CSVEARAEAFF.

In DNA form, the CDR3 reads TGTGCCAGTAGTATAGACGGAGGGACTGGGGCCAACGTCCTGACTTTC. This codes for CASSIDGGTGANVLTF. The chain couples TRBV19 to TRBJ2-6; the D gene is possibly TRBD2 (6 bases). The CDR3 length is 16 residues. The germline V gene encodes CDR1 LNHDA and CDR2 SQIVND (reference sequence). Trimming took off 0 bases at V and 2 bases at J, with 8 bases between the two ends.

The genes are TRBV25-1 and TRBJ2-7; D is tentatively TRBD1 or TRBD2 (5 bases each). V was clipped by 2 bases and J by 2 bases, with 13 bases between them. CDR1 and CDR2 from the germline V gene are MGHDK and SYGVNS. The CDR3 covers 15 residues. The CDR3 DNA sequence: TGTGCCAGCAGTGAAACGGGACGGAGGACCTACGAGCAGTACTTC. Its protein product is CASSETGRRTYEQYF.

The rearrangement joins TRBV7-2 to TRBJ2-3; D might be TRBD2 (6 bases). Germline V gene sequence: CDR1 SGHTA, CDR2 FQGNSA. The V gene lost 1 base and the J gene lost 0 bases, with 14 bases spanning the gap. This CDR3 spans 17 amino acids. The DNA of the CDR3 is TGTGCCAGCAGCTTAGTCGGGACTGGACTTAGCACAGATACGCAGTATTTT. This sequence encodes CASSLVGTGLSTDTQYF.

The V and J genes are TRBV6-5 and TRBJ2-7; D perhaps matches TRBD2 (5 bases). With 6 bases removed from V and 4 bases from J, the gap between germline ends came to 16 bases. Germline V gives CDR1 MNHEY, CDR2 SVGAGI. This CDR3 contains 14 residues. The chain's CDR3 is CASSVQGLQYEQYF. CDR3 sequence (DNA): TGTGCCAGCAGCGTCCAAGGACTCCAATACGAGCAGTACTTC.

Regarding this clone: Germline and junction disagree at one end, which may indicate a read error. The V call is TRBV9, the J call TRBJ2-1; 10 bases are a match to TRBD2. CDR1 SGDLS and CDR2 YYNGEE come from the germline V gene. The CDR3 has 12 residues. The CDR3, as DNA: TGTGCCAGCAGCCCAACAACTAGCGGGATCATCTTC. Its protein is CASSPTTSGIIF.

The CDR3 nucleotides are TGTGCCAGCAGCGTAGGGGAGGGTATGAACACTGAAGCTTTCTTT. It translates to CASSVGEGMNTEAFF. This chain links TRBV9 with TRBJ1-1; D gene uncertain. This CDR3 is 15 amino acids long. The germline V gene has CDR1 SGDLS and CDR2 YYNGEE. V dropped 0 bases and J dropped 0 bases, with 9 bases sitting between them.

The genes are TRBV10-1 and TRBJ1-1, with 7 bases aligning to TRBD1. The CDR3 runs 13 residues. V trimming: 2 bases; J trimming: 6 bases; junction bases outside the gene matches: 3. Germline lookup yields CDR1 WNHNN and CDR2 SYGVQD (reference sequence). The CDR3 protein is CASSEPGQAEAFF. The DNA for the CDR3 is TGCGCCAGCAGTGAGCCTGGACAGGCTGAAGCTTTCTTT.

The count of this clone is one. This rearrangement joins TRBV5-1 to TRBJ1-1; maybe TRBD1 (6 bases). Trimming stripped 0 bases from V and 4 bases from J, with 16 bases between. This CDR3 spans 16 amino acids. Germline CDR1 reads SGHRS; CDR2 reads YFSETQ. The CDR3 here is CASSLGSGGAGTEAFF. Here the CDR3 DNA reads TGCGCCAGCAGCTTGGGGTCCGGGGGCGCAGGCACTGAAGCTTTCTTT.

The chain carries TRBV19 and TRBJ2-3; 14 nucleotides line up with TRBD2. Germline V gene sequence: CDR1 LNHDA, CDR2 SQIVND (reference sequence). The CDR3 covers 17 residues. V shed 5 bases and J 6 bases; nucleotides not matched to a gene: 10. The CDR3 sequence is CASSPGLAGDRGDTQYF. The CDR3 DNA is TGTGCCAGTAGTCCGGGACTAGCGGGAGATCGCGGGGATACGCAGTATTTT.